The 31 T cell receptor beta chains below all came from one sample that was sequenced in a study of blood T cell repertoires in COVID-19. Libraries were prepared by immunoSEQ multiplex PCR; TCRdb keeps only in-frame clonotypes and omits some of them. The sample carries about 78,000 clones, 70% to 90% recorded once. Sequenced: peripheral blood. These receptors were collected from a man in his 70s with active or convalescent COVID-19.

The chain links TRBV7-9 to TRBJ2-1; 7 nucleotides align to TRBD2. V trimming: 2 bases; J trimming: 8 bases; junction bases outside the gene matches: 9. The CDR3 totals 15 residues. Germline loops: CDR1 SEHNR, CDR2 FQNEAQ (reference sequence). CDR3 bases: TGTGCCAGCAGCTTAAAAGCGGGACCGTGGGATGAGCAGTTCTTC. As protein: CASSLKAGPWDEQFF.

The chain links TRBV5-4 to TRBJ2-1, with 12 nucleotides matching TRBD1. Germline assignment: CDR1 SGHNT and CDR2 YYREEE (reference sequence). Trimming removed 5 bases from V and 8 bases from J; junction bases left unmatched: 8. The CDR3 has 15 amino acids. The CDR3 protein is CASSFSGQGADEQFF. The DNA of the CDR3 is TGTGCCAGCAGTTTCTCGGGACAGGGGGCCGATGAGCAGTTCTTC.

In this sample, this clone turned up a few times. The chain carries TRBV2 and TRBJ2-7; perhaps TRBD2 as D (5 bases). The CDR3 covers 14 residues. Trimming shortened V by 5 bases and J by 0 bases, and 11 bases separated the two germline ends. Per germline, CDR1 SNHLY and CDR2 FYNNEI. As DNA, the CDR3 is TGTGCCAGCAGTATCCGGGAAAGCTCCTACGAGCAGTACTTC. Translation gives CASSIRESSYEQYF.

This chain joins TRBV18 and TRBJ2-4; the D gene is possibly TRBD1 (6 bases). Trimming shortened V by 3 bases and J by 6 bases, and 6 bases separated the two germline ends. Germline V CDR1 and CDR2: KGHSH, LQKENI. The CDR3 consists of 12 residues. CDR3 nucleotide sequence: TGTGCCAGCTCACCCAGGGGAAACATTCAGTACTTC. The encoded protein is CASSPRGNIQYF.

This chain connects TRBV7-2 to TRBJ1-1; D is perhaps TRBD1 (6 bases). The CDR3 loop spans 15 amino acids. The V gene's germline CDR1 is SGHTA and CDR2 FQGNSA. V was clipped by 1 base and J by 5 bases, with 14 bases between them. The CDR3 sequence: CASSLVLGAATEAFF. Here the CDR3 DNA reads TGTGCCAGCAGCTTAGTCTTGGGGGCCGCTACTGAAGCTTTCTTT.

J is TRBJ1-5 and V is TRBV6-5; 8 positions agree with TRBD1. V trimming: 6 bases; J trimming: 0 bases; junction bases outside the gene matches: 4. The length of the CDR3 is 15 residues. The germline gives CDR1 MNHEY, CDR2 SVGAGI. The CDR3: CASSGTGHSNQPQHF. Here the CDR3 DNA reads TGTGCCAGCAGCGGGACAGGTCATAGCAATCAGCCCCAGCATTTT.

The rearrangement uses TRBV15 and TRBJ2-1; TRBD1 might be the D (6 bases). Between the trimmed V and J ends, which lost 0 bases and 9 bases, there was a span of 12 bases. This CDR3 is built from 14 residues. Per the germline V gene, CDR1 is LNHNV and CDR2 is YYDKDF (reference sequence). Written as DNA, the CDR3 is TGTGCCACCAGCAGAGAATGGGGGCGAATTGAGCAGTTCTTC. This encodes CATSREWGRIEQFF.

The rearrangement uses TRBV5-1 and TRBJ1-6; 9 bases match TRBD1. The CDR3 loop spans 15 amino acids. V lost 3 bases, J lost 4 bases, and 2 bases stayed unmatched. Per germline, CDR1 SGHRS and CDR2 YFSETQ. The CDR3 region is CASSSGTGYNSPLHF. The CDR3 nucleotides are TGCGCCAGCAGCTCCGGGACAGGGTATAATTCACCCCTCCACTTT.

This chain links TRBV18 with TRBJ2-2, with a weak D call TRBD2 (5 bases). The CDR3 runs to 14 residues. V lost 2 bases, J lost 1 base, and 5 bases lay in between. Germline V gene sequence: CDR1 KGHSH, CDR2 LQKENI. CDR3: CASSPGLNTGELFF. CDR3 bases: TGTGCCAGCTCACCAGGACTGAACACCGGGGAGCTGTTTTTT. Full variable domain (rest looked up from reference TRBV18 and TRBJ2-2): NAGVMQNPRHLVRRRGQEARLRCSPMKGHSHVYWYRQLPEEGLKFMVYLQKENIIDESGMPKERFSAEFPKEGPSILRIQQVVRGDSAAYFCASSPGLNTGELFFGEGSRLTVL.

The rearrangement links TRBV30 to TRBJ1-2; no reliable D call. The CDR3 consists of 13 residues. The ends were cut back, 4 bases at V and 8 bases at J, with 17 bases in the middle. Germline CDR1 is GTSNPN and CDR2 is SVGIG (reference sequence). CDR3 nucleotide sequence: TGTGCCTGGAACGTAGCCATAGTGTCGGGCTACACCTTC. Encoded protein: CAWNVAIVSGYTF.

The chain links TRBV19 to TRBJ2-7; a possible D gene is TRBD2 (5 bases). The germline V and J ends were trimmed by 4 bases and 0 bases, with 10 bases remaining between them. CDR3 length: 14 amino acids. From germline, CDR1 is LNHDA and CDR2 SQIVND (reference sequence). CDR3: CASSTSFSSYEQYF. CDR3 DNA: TGTGCCAGTAGTACTAGCTTTAGCTCCTACGAGCAGTACTTC.

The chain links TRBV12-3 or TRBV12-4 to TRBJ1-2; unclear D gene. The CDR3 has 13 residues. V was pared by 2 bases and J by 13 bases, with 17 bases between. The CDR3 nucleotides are TGTGCCAGCAGTTTAAGTCGCAGGTTAGGATGCACCTTC. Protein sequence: CASSLSRRLGCTF.

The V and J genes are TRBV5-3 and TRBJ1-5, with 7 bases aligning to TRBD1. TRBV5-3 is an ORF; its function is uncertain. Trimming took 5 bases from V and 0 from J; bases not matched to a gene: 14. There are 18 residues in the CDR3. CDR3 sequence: CARRSPGTEDYSNQPQHF. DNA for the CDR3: TGTGCCAGAAGGTCCCCCGGGACAGAGGATTATAGCAATCAGCCCCAGCATTTT.

The CDR3 protein is CASSSHGLAGNTGELFF. The CDR3 DNA reads TGTGCCAGCAGTTCTCATGGACTAGCGGGGAACACCGGGGAGCTGTTTTTT. V and J are TRBV7-9 and TRBJ2-2; TRBD2 matches at 11 bases. Germline V gene data show CDR1 as SEHNR and CDR2 as FQNEAQ (reference sequence). There are 17 residues in the CDR3. Trimming removed 6 bases from V and 1 base from J; junction bases left unmatched: 7.

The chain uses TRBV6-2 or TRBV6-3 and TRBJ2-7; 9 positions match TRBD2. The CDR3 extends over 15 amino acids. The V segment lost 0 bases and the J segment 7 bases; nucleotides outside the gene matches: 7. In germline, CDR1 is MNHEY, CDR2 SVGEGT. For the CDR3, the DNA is TGTGCCAGCAGTTACTCGGTAGCGGGAGTATCTGAGCAGTACTTC. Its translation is CASSYSVAGVSEQYF.

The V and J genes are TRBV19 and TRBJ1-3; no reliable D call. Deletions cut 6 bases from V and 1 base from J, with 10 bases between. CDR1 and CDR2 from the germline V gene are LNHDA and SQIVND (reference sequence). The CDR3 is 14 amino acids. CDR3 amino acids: CASSPNSSGNTIYF. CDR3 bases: TGTGCCAGTAGCCCGAACAGTTCTGGAAACACCATATATTTT.

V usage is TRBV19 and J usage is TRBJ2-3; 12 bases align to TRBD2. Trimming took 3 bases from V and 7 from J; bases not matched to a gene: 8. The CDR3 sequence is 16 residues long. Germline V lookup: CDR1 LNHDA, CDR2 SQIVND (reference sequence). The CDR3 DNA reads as TGTGCCAGTAGTATCCGCCTAGCGGGAGGGGTGAATACGCAGTATTTT. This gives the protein CASSIRLAGGVNTQYF. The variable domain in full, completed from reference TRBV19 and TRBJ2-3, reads DGGITQSPKYLFRKEGQNVTLSCEQNLNHDAMYWYRQDPGQGLRLIYYSQIVNDFQKGDIAEGYSVSREKKESFPLTVTSAQKNPTAFYLCASSIRLAGGVNTQYFGPGTRLTVL.

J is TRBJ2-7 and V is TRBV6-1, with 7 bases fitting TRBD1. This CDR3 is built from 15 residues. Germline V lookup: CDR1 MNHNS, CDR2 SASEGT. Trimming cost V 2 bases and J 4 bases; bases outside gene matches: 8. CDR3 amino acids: CASSEIGTVVYEQYF. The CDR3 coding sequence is TGTGCCAGCAGTGAAATCGGGACAGTAGTTTACGAGCAGTACTTC.

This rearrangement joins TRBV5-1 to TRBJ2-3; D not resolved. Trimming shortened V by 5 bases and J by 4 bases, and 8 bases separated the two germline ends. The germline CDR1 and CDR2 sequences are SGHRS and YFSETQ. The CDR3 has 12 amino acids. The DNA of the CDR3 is TGCGCCAGCAGTGAGTTCGCAGATACGCAGTATTTT. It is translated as CASSEFADTQYF.

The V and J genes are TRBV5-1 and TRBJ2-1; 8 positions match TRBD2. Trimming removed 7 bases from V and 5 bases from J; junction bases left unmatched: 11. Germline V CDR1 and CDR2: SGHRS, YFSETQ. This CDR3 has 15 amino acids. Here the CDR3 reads CASLLGSGTHNEQFF. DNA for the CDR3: TGCGCCAGCCTCCTAGGTAGCGGGACCCACAATGAGCAGTTCTTC. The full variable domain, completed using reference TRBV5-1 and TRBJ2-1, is KAGVTQTPRYLIKTRGQQVTLSCSPISGHRSVSWYQQTPGQGLQFLFEYFSETQRNKGNFPGRFSGRQFSNSRSEMNVSTLELGDSALYLCASLLGSGTHNEQFFGPGTRLTVL.

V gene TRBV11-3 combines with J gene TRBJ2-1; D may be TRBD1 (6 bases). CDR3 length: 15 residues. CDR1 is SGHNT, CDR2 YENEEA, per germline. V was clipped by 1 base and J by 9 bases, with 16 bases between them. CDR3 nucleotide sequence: TGTGCCAGCAGCTTAGCGACTGGGCGAGGGGGTGAGCAGTTCTTC. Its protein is CASSLATGRGGEQFF.

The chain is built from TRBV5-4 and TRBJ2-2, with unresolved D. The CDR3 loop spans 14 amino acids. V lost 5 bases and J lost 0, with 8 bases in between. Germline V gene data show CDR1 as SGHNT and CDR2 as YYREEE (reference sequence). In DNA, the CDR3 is TGTGCCAGCAGAGGCGACACGAACACCGGGGAGCTGTTTTTT. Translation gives CASRGDTNTGELFF.

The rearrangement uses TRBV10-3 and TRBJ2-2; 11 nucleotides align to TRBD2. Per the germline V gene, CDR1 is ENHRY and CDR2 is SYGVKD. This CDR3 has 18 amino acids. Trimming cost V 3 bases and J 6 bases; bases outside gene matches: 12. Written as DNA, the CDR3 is TGTGCCATCAGTGACCTGAGTCGTCCTAGCGGGAGGTCCGGGGAGCTGTTTTTT. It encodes CAISDLSRPSGRSGELFF.

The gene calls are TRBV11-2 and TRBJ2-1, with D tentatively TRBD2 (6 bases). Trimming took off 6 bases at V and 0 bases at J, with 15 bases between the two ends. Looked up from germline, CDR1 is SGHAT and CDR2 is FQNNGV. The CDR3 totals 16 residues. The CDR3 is CASSKRLDSSYNEQFF. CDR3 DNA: TGTGCCAGCAGTAAAAGACTAGACAGCTCCTACAATGAGCAGTTCTTC.

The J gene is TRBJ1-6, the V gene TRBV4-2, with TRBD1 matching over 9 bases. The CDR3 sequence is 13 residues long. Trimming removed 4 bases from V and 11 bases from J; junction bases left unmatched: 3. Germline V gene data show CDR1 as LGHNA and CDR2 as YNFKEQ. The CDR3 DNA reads TGTGCCAGCAGCCGGGACAGGGAAGCACCCCTCCACTTT. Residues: CASSRDREAPLHF.

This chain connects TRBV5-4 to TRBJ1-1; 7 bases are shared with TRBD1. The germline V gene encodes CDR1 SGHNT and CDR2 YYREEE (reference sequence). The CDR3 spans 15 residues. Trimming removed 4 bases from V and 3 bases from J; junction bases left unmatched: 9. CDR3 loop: CASSQGVSEDTEAFF. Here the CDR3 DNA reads TGTGCCAGCAGCCAGGGGGTGAGTGAGGACACTGAAGCTTTCTTT.

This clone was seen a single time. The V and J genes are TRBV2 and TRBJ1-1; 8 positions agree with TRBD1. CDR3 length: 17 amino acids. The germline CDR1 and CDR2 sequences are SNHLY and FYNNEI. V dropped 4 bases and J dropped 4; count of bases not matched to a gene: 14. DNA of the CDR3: TGTGCCAGCAGTGTGTTTGTACAGGGGGAAGTGAGCACTGAAGCTTTCTTT. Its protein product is CASSVFVQGEVSTEAFF.

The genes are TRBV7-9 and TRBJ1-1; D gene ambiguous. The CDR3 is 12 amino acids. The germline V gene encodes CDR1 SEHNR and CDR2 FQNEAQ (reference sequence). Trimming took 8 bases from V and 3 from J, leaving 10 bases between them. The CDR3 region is CASALQDTEAFF. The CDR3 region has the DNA TGTGCCAGCGCATTGCAGGACACTGAAGCTTTCTTT.

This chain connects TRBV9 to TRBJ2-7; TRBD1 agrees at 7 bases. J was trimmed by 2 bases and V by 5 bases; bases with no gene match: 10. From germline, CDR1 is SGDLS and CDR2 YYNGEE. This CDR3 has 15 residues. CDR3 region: CASRPRGGATYEQYF. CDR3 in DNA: TGTGCCAGCAGACCCAGAGGGGGCGCCACCTACGAGCAGTACTTC.

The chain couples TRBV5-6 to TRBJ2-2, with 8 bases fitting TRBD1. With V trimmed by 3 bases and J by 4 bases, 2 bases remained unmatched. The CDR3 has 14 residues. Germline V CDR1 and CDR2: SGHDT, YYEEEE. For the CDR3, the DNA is TGTGCCAGCAGCTATGGACAGGGCACCGGGGAGCTGTTTTTT. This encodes CASSYGQGTGELFF.

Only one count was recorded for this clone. CDR3: CASSVRGGATNTGELFF. As DNA, the CDR3 is TGTGCCAGCAGTGTTCGCGGAGGGGCCACGAACACCGGGGAGCTGTTTTTT. The rearrangement links TRBV2 to TRBJ2-2; D might be TRBD2 (6 bases). Germline assignment: CDR1 SNHLY and CDR2 FYNNEI. The CDR3 runs to 17 residues. Between the trimmed V and J ends, which lost 4 bases and 0 bases, there was a span of 15 bases.